This TCR beta chain was identified during a study of identical twins. This clonotype was found a few times. Using its own MiXCR run on the 5' RACE reads, TCRdb lists one record per CDR3 protein. The data contain some 500,000 distinct CDR3 sequences, roughly an eighth of them singletons. The germline V gene encodes CDR1 MDHEN and CDR2 SYDVKM. Trimming took 5 bases from V and 2 from J; bases not matched to a gene: 13. The CDR3 has 17 amino acids. The data also belong to a second study, concerning yellow fever vaccine responses in identical twins.

The chain links TRBV28 to TRBJ2-7; 9 bases line up with TRBD2. This receptor was identified in a woman between 18 and 29 years old in good health. Source material: CD4+ T cells sorted from blood. The CDR3 loop reads CASSGSSGSIQTYEQYF. The CDR3 DNA is TGTGCCAGCAGTGGTAGTAGCGGGAGTATCCAAACCTACGAGCAGTACTTC. Using reference TRBV28 and TRBJ2-7 for the parts outside the CDR3, the full variable domain is DVKVTQSSRYLVKRTGEKVFLECVQDMDHENMFWYRQDPGLGLRLIYFSYDVKMKEKGDIPEGYSVSREKKERFSLILESASTNQTSMYLCASSGSSGSIQTYEQYFGPGTRLTVT.